This T cell receptor beta chain was sequenced in a study of OX40 agonist ivuxolimab in advanced cancers. For the wider study: The costimulatory receptor OX40 (CD134) was targeted by ivuxolimab, a fully human IgG2 agonistic monoclonal antibody. The purpose of peripheral TCRbeta sequencing was to test whether ivuxolimab changed TCR sequence diversity and led to clonal T-cell expansion. The paper describes the monotherapy dose-escalation part (N of about 52 patients) of the phase I trial of ivuxolimab. Prior anti-PD-1, anti-PD-L1 or anti-CTLA-4 therapy was permitted, and approximately 42% of dose-escalation patients had received checkpoint inhibitors. In the dose-escalation cohort, more than 75% of patients were male, and the mean age was approximately 55 years, with a range of roughly 20 to 85. Of the approximately 50 dose-escalation patients, hepatocellular carcinoma was present in about 19, melanoma in approximately 15, renal cell carcinoma in 9 and head and neck cancer in 9. Intravenous ivuxolimab was administered to patients every 2 weeks at six dose levels: 0.01, 0.1, 0.3, 1.5, 3 and 10 mg/kg. Three dose-escalation patients achieved partial responses, one with hepatocellular carcinoma and two with cutaneous melanoma. Beyond this particular receptor, the publication reports: Low levels of normalized T-cell clonal expansion were also seen in some patients who did not respond. The antigen specificity of the clonally expanded peripheral T cells was not determined. On average, CD8+ T cells showed more expanded clones than CD4+ T cells after ivuxolimab. At doses from 0.1 to 3.0 mg/kg, clonal expansion was seen in both CD4+ and CD8+ blood T cells between baseline and week 6. In the 0.1-3.0 mg/kg groups, partial responders had among the lowest normalized peripheral clonal expansion, particularly in CD8+ T cells.

To sequence the TCRbeta CDR3 region, genomic DNA was isolated from the sorted cells. The immunoSEQ Assay was used for sequencing of TCRbeta CDR3 regions. TCRdb re-hosts the immuneACCESS table, in-frame sequences only. Its copies lack some clones; in the studies checked, an unresolved V gene accounts for under half of them, and the cause for the rest is not known. The sample table shows just over 90,000 clones, and 91% are seen once. About 0.73% of the sample is taken by the ten largest. The trial excluded patients who had a history of autoimmune disease or were on systemic immunosuppression. Peripheral blood for TCR sequencing was collected from all dose cohorts at baseline, on cycle 4 day 1, and on cycle 7 day 1. The samples were taken from a phase I, first-in-human, multicenter, open-label dose-escalation trial of ivuxolimab. Adults with locally advanced or metastatic head and neck squamous cell, hepatocellular, melanoma or renal cell carcinoma were enrolled in the trial. Before TCR sequencing, CD4+ T cells and CD8+ T cells from peripheral blood were sorted into separate populations.

A word on this clone: The clone's antigen remains unknown. Base qualities are missing; no much larger clone stands one base away.

V and J lose 0 bases and 4 bases, and a span of 5 bases separates them. The CDR3 contains 13 residues, cysteine and phenylalanine counted. Only CDR3 DNA remains: 39 bases, in frame from the first base. Via the germline V gene, CDR1 is SGDLS and CDR2 YYNGEE. Recombination joined TRBV9 with TRBJ1-3; the D gene assignment is ambiguous. The source is an adult with an advanced solid tumor such as melanoma, head and neck, liver or kidney cancer. The sample was CD4+ or CD8+ T cells sorted from blood, taken in a trial of the OX40 agonist ivuxolimab. CDR3 loop: CASSVDLGNTIYF. The DNA sequence is TGTGCCAGCAGCGTAGACTTGGGAAACACCATATATTTT.